The rows below give T cell receptor beta chains drawn from one sample of a study of OX40 agonist ivuxolimab in advanced cancers. The protocol was immunoSEQ multiplex PCR, while the TCRdb copy is restricted to in-frame clones and leaves out a portion. The repertoire has some 80,000 clones, around 94% of them found once; the top ten carry around 21%. Sequenced here: CD4+ or CD8+ T cells sorted from blood, sampled in a trial of the OX40 agonist ivuxolimab. All receptors derive from an adult with an advanced solid tumor such as melanoma, head and neck, liver or kidney cancer. The CDR3 runs from the conserved cysteine through the conserved F or W. D genes are given only for firm matches. Rows may omit the clone size; those that give it use once, few, many or a size class.

.	TRBV19	TRBJ1-1	once	CASSMTVGWAEAFF	TGTGCCAGTAGTATGACGGTTGGGTGGGCTGAAGCTTTCTTT
TRBD1	TRBV7-7	TRBJ2-7	once	CASSLGQGSSYEQYF	TGTGCTAGCAGCCTGGGACAGGGGAGCTCCTACGAGCAGTACTTC
.	TRBV6-1	TRBJ1-1	.	CASSEGGQNTEAFF	TGTGCCAGCAGTGAAGGGGGACAGAACACTGAAGCTTTCTTT
TRBD1	TRBV29-1	TRBJ2-7	.	CSATTGTGAYEQYF	TGCAGCGCCACGACCGGGACAGGGGCCTACGAGCAGTACTTC
.	TRBV19	TRBJ2-3	.	CASTAFPSDTQYF	TGTGCCAGTACCGCGTTCCCTTCAGATACGCAGTATTTT
TRBD1	TRBV7-9	TRBJ2-3	.	CASSSTGNKADTQYF	TGTGCCAGCAGCTCGACAGGGAATAAGGCAGATACGCAGTATTTT
.	TRBV19	TRBJ1-2	.	CASSTSWMTSKNYGYTF	TGTGCCAGTAGTACGTCATGGATGACCTCGAAGAACTATGGCTACACCTTC
.	TRBV9	TRBJ1-3	.	CASSPDWTAGDTIYF	TGTGCCAGCAGCCCCGACTGGACAGCTGGTGACACCATATATTTT
.	TRBV27	TRBJ2-1	.	CASQGGPEQFF	TGTGCCAGCCAGGGGGGCCCTGAGCAGTTCTTC
.	TRBV28	TRBJ1-5	.	CASSVKNQPQHF	TGTGCCAGCAGTGTAAAGAATCAGCCCCAGCATTTT
.	TRBV7-9	TRBJ2-7	.	CASSPTGFRVSYEQYF	TGTGCCAGCAGCCCCACCGGGTTCCGGGTGAGCTACGAGCAGTACTTC
.	TRBV5-7	TRBJ2-3	.	CASSLGGGNTDTQYF	TGTGCCAGCAGCTTGGGTGGGGGAAACACAGATACGCAGTATTTT
TRBD1	TRBV2	TRBJ2-7	.	CASSETGGNEQYF	TGTGCCAGCAGTGAAACAGGGGGCAACGAGCAGTACTTC
TRBD2	TRBV7-9	TRBJ2-3	.	CASSLWGGGRGTDTQYF	TGTGCCAGCAGCTTATGGGGCGGGGGGAGAGGTACAGATACGCAGTATTTT
TRBD1	TRBV4-1	TRBJ2-2	.	CASSQGGRGYTGELFF	TGCGCCAGCAGCCAAGGGGGCAGGGGGTACACCGGGGAGCTGTTTTTT
.	TRBV27	TRBJ2-3	.	CASKPGTTSGDTQYF	TGTGCCAGCAAACCCGGGACCACGAGTGGAGATACGCAGTATTTT
.	TRBV6-1	TRBJ1-3	.	CASSIANSGNTIYF	TGTGCCAGCAGTATCGCTAACTCTGGAAACACCATATATTTT
.	TRBV19	TRBJ2-7	.	CASSIVQGSYEQYF	TGTGCCAGTAGTATCGTACAGGGTTCCTACGAGCAGTACTTC
TRBD1	TRBV4-2	TRBJ1-2	.	CASSQRTGEVSGYTF	TGTGCCAGCAGCCAGCGGACAGGGGAAGTCTCTGGCTACACCTTC
.	TRBV6-5	TRBJ2-3	.	CASTLGEDTDTQYF	TGTGCCAGCACCCTGGGAGAGGACACAGATACGCAGTATTTT
TRBD1	TRBV7-7	TRBJ2-1	.	CASSLASQGVFGEQFF	TGTGCTAGCAGCTTAGCAAGCCAGGGGGTTTTCGGTGAGCAGTTCTTC
.	TRBV12-5	TRBJ2-1	.	CASGLGGETYNEQFF	TGTGCTAGTGGTTTGGGCGGGGAGACCTACAATGAGCAGTTCTTC
.	TRBV27	TRBJ1-2	.	CASSFTLDYGYTF	TGTGCCAGCAGTTTTACCCTAGACTATGGCTACACCTTC
TRBD1	TRBV4-3	TRBJ1-1	.	CASSLNRGRVNTEAFF	TGCGCCAGCAGCCTAAACAGGGGGCGCGTGAACACTGAAGCTTTCTTT
.	TRBV29-1	TRBJ1-2	.	CSVESRDNYGYTF	TGCAGCGTTGAAAGCAGGGATAACTATGGCTACACCTTC
.	TRBV6-5	TRBJ2-7	few	CASSYRLEQYF	TGTGCCAGCAGTTACCGGCTCGAGCAGTACTTC
.	TRBV4-1	TRBJ2-7	once	CASSQDWSDDEQYF	TGCGCCAGCAGCCAAGACTGGTCGGATGACGAGCAGTACTTC